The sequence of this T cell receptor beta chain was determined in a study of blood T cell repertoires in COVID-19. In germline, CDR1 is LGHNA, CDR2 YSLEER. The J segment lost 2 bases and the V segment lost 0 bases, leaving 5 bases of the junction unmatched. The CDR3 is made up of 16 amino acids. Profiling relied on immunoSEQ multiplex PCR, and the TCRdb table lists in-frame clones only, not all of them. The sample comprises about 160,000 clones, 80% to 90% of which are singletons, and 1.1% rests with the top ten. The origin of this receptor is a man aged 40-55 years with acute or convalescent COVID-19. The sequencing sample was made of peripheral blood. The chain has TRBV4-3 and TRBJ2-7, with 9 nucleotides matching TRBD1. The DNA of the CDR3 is TGCGCCAGCAGCCAAGACCCCGGGACAGGGACCTACGAGCAGTACTTC. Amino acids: CASSQDPGTGTYEQYF.